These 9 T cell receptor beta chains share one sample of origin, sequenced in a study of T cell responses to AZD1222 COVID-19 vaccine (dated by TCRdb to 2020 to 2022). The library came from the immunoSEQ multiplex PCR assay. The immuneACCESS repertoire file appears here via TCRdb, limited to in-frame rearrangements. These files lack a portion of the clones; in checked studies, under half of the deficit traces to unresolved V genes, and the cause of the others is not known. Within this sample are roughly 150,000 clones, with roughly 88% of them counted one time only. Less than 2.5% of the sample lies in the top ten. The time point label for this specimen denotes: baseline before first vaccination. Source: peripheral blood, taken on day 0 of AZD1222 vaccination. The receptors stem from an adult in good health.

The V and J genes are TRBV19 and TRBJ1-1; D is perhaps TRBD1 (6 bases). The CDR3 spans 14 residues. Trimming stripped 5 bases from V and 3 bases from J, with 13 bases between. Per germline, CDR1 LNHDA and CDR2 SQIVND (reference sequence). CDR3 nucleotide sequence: TGTGCCAGTAGTCAGGAACAGGGATACACTGAAGCTTTCTTT. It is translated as CASSQEQGYTEAFF.

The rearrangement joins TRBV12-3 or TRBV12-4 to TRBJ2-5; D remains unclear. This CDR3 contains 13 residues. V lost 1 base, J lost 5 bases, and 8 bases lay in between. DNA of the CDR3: TGTGCCAGCAGTTTAGGCCGGGTGGAGACCCAGTACTTC. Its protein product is CASSLGRVETQYF.

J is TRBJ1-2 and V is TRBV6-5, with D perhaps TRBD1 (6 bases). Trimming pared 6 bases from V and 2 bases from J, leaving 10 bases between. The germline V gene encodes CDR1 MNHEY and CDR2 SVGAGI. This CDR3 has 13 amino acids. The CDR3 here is CASRQGQNYGYTF. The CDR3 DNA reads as TGTGCCAGCAGGCAGGGGCAAAACTATGGCTACACCTTC.

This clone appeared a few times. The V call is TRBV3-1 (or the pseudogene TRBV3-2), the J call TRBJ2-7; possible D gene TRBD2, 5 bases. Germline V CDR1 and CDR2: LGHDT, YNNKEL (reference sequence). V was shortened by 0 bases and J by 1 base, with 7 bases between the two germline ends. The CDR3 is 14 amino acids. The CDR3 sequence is CASSQDGLSYEQYF. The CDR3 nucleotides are TGTGCCAGCAGCCAAGATGGACTGTCCTACGAGCAGTACTTC.

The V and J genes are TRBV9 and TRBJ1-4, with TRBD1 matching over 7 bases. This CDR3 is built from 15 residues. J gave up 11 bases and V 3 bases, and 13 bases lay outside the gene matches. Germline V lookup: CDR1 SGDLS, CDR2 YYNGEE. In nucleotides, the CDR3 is TGTGCCAGCAGCGCACAGACAGGGAGGTTGGAGAAACTGTTTTTT. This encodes CASSAQTGRLEKLFF.

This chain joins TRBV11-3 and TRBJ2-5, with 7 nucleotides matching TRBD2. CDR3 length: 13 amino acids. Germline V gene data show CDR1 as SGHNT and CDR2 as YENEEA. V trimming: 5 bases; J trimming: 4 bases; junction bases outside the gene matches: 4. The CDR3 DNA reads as TGTGCCAGCAGCGTGGGCGGGAGAGAGACCCAGTACTTC. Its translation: CASSVGGRETQYF.

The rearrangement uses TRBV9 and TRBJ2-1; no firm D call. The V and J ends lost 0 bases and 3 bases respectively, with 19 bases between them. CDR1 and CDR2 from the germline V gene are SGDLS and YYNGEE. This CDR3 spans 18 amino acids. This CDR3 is CASSVDPRGSRNYNEQFF. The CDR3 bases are TGTGCCAGCAGCGTAGACCCCCGCGGTAGCAGGAACTACAATGAGCAGTTCTTC.

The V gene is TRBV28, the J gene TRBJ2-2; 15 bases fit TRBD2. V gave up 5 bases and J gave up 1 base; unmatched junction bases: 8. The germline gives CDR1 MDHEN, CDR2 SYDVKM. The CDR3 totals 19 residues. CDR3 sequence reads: CASSPYGLAGGVNTGELFF. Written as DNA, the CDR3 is TGTGCCAGCAGTCCCTACGGACTAGCGGGAGGGGTGAACACCGGGGAGCTGTTTTTT.

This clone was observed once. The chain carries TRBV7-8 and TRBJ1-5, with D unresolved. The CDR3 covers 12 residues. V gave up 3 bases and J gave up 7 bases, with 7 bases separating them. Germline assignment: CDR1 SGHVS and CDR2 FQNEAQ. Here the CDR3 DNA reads TGTGCCAGCAGCTTTGTGGCCCAGCCCCAGCATTTT. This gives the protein CASSFVAQPQHF.